Included here is one T cell receptor (beta chain) sequence, with context. The antigen it binds to is not known. Nothing much larger sits one base from this clone, and base qualities are not available. Library preparation used the immunoSEQ multiplex PCR assay. The immuneACCESS repertoire file appears here via TCRdb, limited to in-frame rearrangements. These files lack a portion of the clones; in checked studies, under half of the deficit traces to unresolved V genes, and the cause of the others is not known. Across this sample there are 400,000 to 450,000 clones, with 80% to 95% seen only once. Around 6.8% of the sample is taken by the ten largest. This specimen belongs to a study of control samples from healthy donors and cancer patients (dated by TCRdb to the early 2020s). The TCR sequence derives from a man aged 35 to 55 with head and neck cancer. Sequencing input: PBMCs.

The sequenced DNA is TGTGCCAGTAGTATGACAGGTATCTCCTACAATGAGCAGTTCTTC. Its protein product is CASSMTGISYNEQFF. Recombination linked TRBV19 to TRBJ2-1; the D gene is possibly TRBD1, with 6 bases matching. CDR1 LNHDA and CDR2 SQIVND were looked up in the germline V gene (reference sequence). Deletion took 3 bases off V and 0 bases off J, with a span of 9 bases between the germline ends. Measured from the cysteine to the phenylalanine, the CDR3 is 15 residues long. The kept DNA is CDR3 alone, 45 bases in frame from the first base.